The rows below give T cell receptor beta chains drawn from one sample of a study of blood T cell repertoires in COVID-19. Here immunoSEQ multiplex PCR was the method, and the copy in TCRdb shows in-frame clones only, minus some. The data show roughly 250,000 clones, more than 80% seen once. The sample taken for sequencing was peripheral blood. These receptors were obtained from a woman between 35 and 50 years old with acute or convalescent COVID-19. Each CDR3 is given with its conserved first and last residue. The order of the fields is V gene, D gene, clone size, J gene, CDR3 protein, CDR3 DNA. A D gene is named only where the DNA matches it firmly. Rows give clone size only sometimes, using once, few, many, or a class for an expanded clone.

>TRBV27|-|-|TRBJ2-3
CASAARPGYLSMDTQYF
TGTGCCAGCGCCGCCCGGCCGGGATACCTCTCGATGGATACGCAGTATTTT
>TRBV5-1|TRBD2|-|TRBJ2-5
CASSFGPISGGAARQETQYF
TGCGCCAGCAGCTTCGGCCCGATCAGCGGGGGGGCCGCCAGACAAGAGACCCAGTACTTC
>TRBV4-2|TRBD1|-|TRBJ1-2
CASSQPPGQGGGGYTF
TGTGCCAGCAGCCAGCCTCCGGGACAGGGGGGAGGCGGCTACACCTTC
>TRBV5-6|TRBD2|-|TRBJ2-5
CASTRGGMEETQYF
TGTGCCAGCACCCGGGGGGGGATGGAAGAGACCCAGTACTTC
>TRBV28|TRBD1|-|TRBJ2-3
CASLDRGRDTQYF
TGTGCCAGCTTGGACAGGGGGCGAGATACGCAGTATTTT
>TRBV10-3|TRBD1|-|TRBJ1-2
CAIRPGQDPALDGYTF
TGTGCCATCAGACCGGGACAGGACCCTGCTCTCGATGGCTACACCTTC
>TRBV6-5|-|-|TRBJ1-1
CASSRGGMQSTEAFF
TGTGCCAGCAGTCGGGGGGGTATGCAGAGTACTGAAGCTTTCTTT
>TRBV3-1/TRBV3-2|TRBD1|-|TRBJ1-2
CASSRPGQGGHYGYTF
TGTGCCAGCAGCCGTCCGGGACAGGGGGGCCACTATGGCTACACCTTC
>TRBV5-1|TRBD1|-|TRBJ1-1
CASSFRDRNTEAFF
TGCGCCAGCAGCTTCCGGGACAGGAACACTGAAGCTTTCTTT
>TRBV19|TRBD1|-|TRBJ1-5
CASSIIGRQGSNQPQHF
TGTGCCAGTAGTATTATCGGCCGACAGGGAAGCAATCAGCCCCAGCATTTT
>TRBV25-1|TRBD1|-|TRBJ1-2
CASSAATGGSYGYTF
TGTGCCAGCAGTGCGGCCACAGGGGGAAGCTATGGCTACACCTTC
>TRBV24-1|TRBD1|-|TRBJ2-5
CATSDYHGTGEETQYF
TGTGCCACCAGTGACTACCATGGGACAGGGGAAGAGACCCAGTACTTC
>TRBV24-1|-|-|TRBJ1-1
CATSDGGSLGAEAFF
TGTGCCACCAGTGATGGCGGATCCCTCGGGGCTGAAGCTTTCTTT
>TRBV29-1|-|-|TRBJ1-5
CSVELAGASGQPQHF
TGCAGCGTTGAATTGGCAGGGGCTTCGGGTCAGCCCCAGCATTTT
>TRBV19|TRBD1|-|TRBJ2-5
CATSLRDRRETQYF
TGTGCCACCTCACTGAGGGACAGGAGGGAGACCCAGTACTTC
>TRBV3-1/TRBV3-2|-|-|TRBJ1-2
CASSHPTGNGYTF
TGTGCCAGCAGCCACCCTACAGGGAATGGCTACACCTTC
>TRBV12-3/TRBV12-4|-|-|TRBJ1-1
CASSFRSGHVF
TGTGCCAGCAGTTTTCGGTCAGGCCATGTGTTT
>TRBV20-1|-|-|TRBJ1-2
CSALGGPGYTF
TGCAGTGCCTTGGGGGGACCCGGCTACACCTTC
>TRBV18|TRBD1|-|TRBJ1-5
CASSGQGAEPQHF
TGTGCCAGCTCGGGACAGGGGGCCGAGCCCCAGCATTTT
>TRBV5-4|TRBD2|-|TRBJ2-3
CASSSQLAGGTDTQYF
TGTGCCAGCAGCTCGCAACTAGCGGGGGGTACAGATACGCAGTATTTT
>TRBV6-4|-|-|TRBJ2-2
CASSDRGNTGELFF
TGTGCCAGCAGTGACAGGGGAAACACCGGGGAGCTGTTTTTT
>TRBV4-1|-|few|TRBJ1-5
CASSQTERDNQPQHF
TGCGCCAGCAGCCAGACAGAGCGTGATAATCAGCCCCAGCATTTT
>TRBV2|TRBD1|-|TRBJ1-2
CASSAGTDYYGYTF
TGTGCCAGCAGCGCCGGGACAGATTACTATGGCTACACCTTC